The text below deals with one T cell receptor beta chain. The sample has other DNA sequences that encode this CDR3 too. Profiled with immunoSEQ multiplex PCR; TCRdb holds only in-frame clones, not every one. The sample lists 300,000 or so clones, more than 80% occurring once. These data belong to a study of blood T cell repertoires in COVID-19. Germline V gene sequence: CDR1 MNHEY, CDR2 SVGAGI. With 4 bases clipped from V and 3 bases from J, the junction kept 3 bases outside the gene matches. The CDR3 extends over 14 amino acids. This receptor was identified in a man in his late teens or twenties who had recovered from COVID-19. The chain carries TRBV6-5 and TRBJ1-2; the match to TRBD1 covers 9 bases. The material sequenced was peripheral blood. The CDR3 reads CASSSRQGDYGYTF. The CDR3 coding sequence is TGTGCCAGCAGTTCACGACAGGGGGACTATGGCTACACCTTC.